This entry describes one T cell receptor (beta chain). Some clones are missing from TCRdb's copy, which holds only in-frame ones; the method was immunoSEQ multiplex PCR. This table has hundreds of thousands of clones, over 75% appearing once. This record belongs to a study of shared T cell receptors in the human thymus. The data also belong to a second study, concerning human thymus T cells. Per that study: Healthy Finnish infants having corrective surgery for congenital heart defects served as donors.

This clonotype originated in a girl younger than two with a congenital heart defect. The source material was thymocytes.

CDR3 loop: CASSSRRSYGYTF. The CDR3, as DNA: TGTGCCAGCAGCTCGCGACGGAGCTATGGCTACACCTTC. The chain has TRBV13 and TRBJ1-2; D gene ambiguous. This CDR3 contains 13 residues. V dropped 4 bases and J dropped 4 bases, with 10 bases sitting between them. Germline V CDR1 and CDR2: PRHDT, FYEKMQ (reference sequence).